Listed below are T cell receptor beta chains from one sample, sequenced in a study. Via MiXCR, TCRdb re-called the RT-PCR reads, giving one row per CDR3 protein. The table lists approximately 720,000 distinct CDR3 sequences, 12% to 15% of them singletons. Sequencing was done on a sample of memory CD4+ T cells from blood. The receptor set was obtained from a female donor in good health, serving as a healthy control. The CDR3 runs from the conserved cysteine through the conserved F or W. Fields, in order: V gene, J gene, D gene, clone size, CDR3 DNA, CDR3 protein. D genes are given only for firm matches. Clone size is not always given. Where it is, it says once, few, many or a class for expanded clones.

TRBV6-1	TRBJ2-7	-	few	TGTGCCAGTCAGAGTCGGGCTCGGACGAGCTCCTACGAGCAGTACTTC	CASQSRARTSSYEQYF
TRBV12-3/TRBV12-4	TRBJ1-2	TRBD1	many	TGTGCCAGCAGCCAATCCCGGGACAGGGCTTATGGCTACACCTTC	CASSQSRDRAYGYTF
TRBV18	TRBJ2-3	TRBD1	few	TGTGCCAGCTCACCGGGGACAGGAGATACGCAGTATTTT	CASSPGTGDTQYF
TRBV20-1	TRBJ1-6	TRBD1	few	TGCAGTGCTAGTGGGGGGACAGATCGTTCACCCCTCCACTTT	CSASGGTDRSPLHF
TRBV20-1	TRBJ2-7	-	few	TGCAGTGCTCTGGGCCCTCTCCACGAGCAGTACTTC	CSALGPLHEQYF
TRBV5-1	TRBJ2-2	TRBD1	many	TGTGCCAGCAGCTTAGTCGGACAGGGCACCGGGGAGCTGTTTTTT	CASSLVGQGTGELFF
TRBV12-3/TRBV12-4	TRBJ1-1	-	many	TGTGCCAGCACACGCCCCTCATCTGGGGGTAATGAAGCTTTCTTT	CASTRPSSGGNEAFF
TRBV20-1	TRBJ2-7	-	-	TGCAGTGCTAGCCCGACGGTTAGCTCCTACGAGCAGTACTTC	CSASPTVSSYEQYF
TRBV6-5	TRBJ2-1	TRBD2	many	TGTGCCAGCAGTTACGAGACGCGCGGGAGGCCCGGGGGAGGGGAGCAGTTCTTC	CASSYETRGRPGGGEQFF
TRBV7-2	TRBJ1-4	TRBD1	-	TGTGCCAGCAGGAGGACAGGGGAAAATGAAAAACTGTTTTTT	CASRRTGENEKLFF
TRBV6-6	TRBJ1-5	TRBD1	few	TGTGCCAGCAGTTACACACCCACGGGCAGGGGGCGAAAATTCGGTCAGCCCCAGCATTTT	CASSYTPTGRGRKFGQPQHF
TRBV20-1	TRBJ1-6	-	many	TGCAGTGCGCCCGGGGGGCATTCACCCCTCCACTTT	CSAPGGHSPLHF
TRBV6-5	TRBJ1-6	-	many	TGTGCCAGCAGACGACAGGATCGCTCACCCCTCCACTTT	CASRRQDRSPLHF
TRBV7-2	TRBJ2-1	-	-	TGTGCCAGCAGCATTACCGGGACAACCTACAATGAGCAGTTCTTC	CASSITGTTYNEQFF
TRBV20-1	TRBJ2-3	TRBD2	few	TGCAGTACAGCGGGAGTTGGAGATACGCAGTATTTT	CSTAGVGDTQYF
TRBV20-1	TRBJ1-2	TRBD1	-	TGCAGTGCTAGAGTAGGACAGGGAGGCGGGGGCTACACCTTC	CSARVGQGGGGYTF
TRBV5-1	TRBJ1-3	TRBD1	-	TGCGCCAGCAGTCCGGGACAGCGGGACACCATATATTTT	CASSPGQRDTIYF
TRBV5-4	TRBJ2-1	TRBD1	-	TGTGCCAGCAGCCTGGCCGGGACAGGACCTTATCTAGAGCAGTTCTTC	CASSLAGTGPYLEQFF
TRBV5-1	TRBJ2-1	-	-	TGCGCCAGCAGAAACGGACCAGGAGATGAGCAGTTCTTC	CASRNGPGDEQFF
TRBV20-1	TRBJ2-2	TRBD2	few	TGCAGTGCCCCGTCCTCAGCGGGAGGGGGGTCCGGCGGGGAGCTGTTTTTT	CSAPSSAGGGSGGELFF
TRBV6-5	TRBJ2-1	TRBD1	-	TGTGCCAGCAGTTACACCGGGACAGGGATGTTCTTC	CASSYTGTGMFF
TRBV28	TRBJ2-2	-	-	TGTGCCAGCAGTCGCCCTTCGACAGGCATTACCGGGGAGCTGTTTTTT	CASSRPSTGITGELFF
TRBV12-3/TRBV12-4	TRBJ2-1	-	-	TGTGCCAGCAGTTTTTGGCGGTACAATGAGCAGTTCTTC	CASSFWRYNEQFF
TRBV5-5	TRBJ2-7	-	many	TGTGCCAGCAGCTTAACTTTGGGACGCGAGCAGTACTTC	CASSLTLGREQYF
TRBV7-9	TRBJ2-3	TRBD2	-	TGTGCCAGCAGCTTGATTGGGACTAGCGGGACCACAGATACGCAGTATTTT	CASSLIGTSGTTDTQYF
TRBV6-2/TRBV6-3	TRBJ2-2	TRBD2	-	TGTGCCAGCCACGGACTAGCGGGGGGGCCTAACACCGGGGAGCTGTTTTTT	CASHGLAGGPNTGELFF
TRBV7-2	TRBJ2-1	TRBD1	-	TGTGCCAGCAGCTCCCAGGACAGGGGGCCATGGTACAATGAGCAGTTCTTC	CASSSQDRGPWYNEQFF
TRBV27	TRBJ1-2	-	-	TGTGCCAGCAGTTTGTGGGACGGAAAGGGCTACACCTTC	CASSLWDGKGYTF
TRBV27	TRBJ2-7	-	-	TGTGCCAGCAGCCGGCGCCCCGGACTCGCCTACGAGCAGTACTTC	CASSRRPGLAYEQYF
TRBV7-9	TRBJ2-3	-	many	TGTGCCAGCAGCTCCAGAGGGCCAGATACGCAGTATTTT	CASSSRGPDTQYF
TRBV20-1	TRBJ1-1	-	few	TGCAGTGCTAGAGATACGGAGGGAAGGTCATCAGCTTTCTTT	CSARDTEGRSSAFF
TRBV5-1	TRBJ2-7	TRBD2	few	TGCGCCAGCAGCACCCAAGCGGGAGTCCCTATCTACGAGCAGTACTTC	CASSTQAGVPIYEQYF
TRBV20-1	TRBJ1-1	TRBD1	few	TGCAGGGGACAGGGTCCTGAAGCTTTCTTT	CRGQGPEAFF
TRBV12-3/TRBV12-4	TRBJ2-1	-	few	TGTGCCAGCAGTGCGGCGGACTACAATGAGCAGTTCTTC	CASSAADYNEQFF
TRBV4-3	TRBJ2-6	-	-	TGCGCCAGCAGCCAAGATCTGGCAACTGGGGCCAACGTCCTGACTTTC	CASSQDLATGANVLTF
TRBV18	TRBJ1-2	TRBD1	-	TGTGCCAGCTCACCGGGACAGCAAATCTATGGCTACACCTTC	CASSPGQQIYGYTF
TRBV20-1	TRBJ1-2	TRBD1	few	TGCAGTGCTAGAGCCTCCGGGACAGGGGACGGCTACACCTTC	CSARASGTGDGYTF
TRBV27	TRBJ1-6	TRBD1	few	TGTGCCAGCAGTTTTATCCGGGACAGGGGAAATTCACCCCTCCACTTT	CASSFIRDRGNSPLHF
TRBV6-2/TRBV6-3	TRBJ1-1	-	few	TGTGCCAGCAGTTACATGGGCTGGACCATGAACACTGAAGCTTTCTTT	CASSYMGWTMNTEAFF
TRBV28	TRBJ2-7	TRBD2	few	TGTGCCAGCAGTTCCGGGACTACTCCTTACGAGCAGTACTTC	CASSSGTTPYEQYF
TRBV28	TRBJ1-4	-	-	TGCGAAGAAATCAGAGCAACTAATGAAAAACTGTTTTTT	CEEIRATNEKLFF
TRBV6-5	TRBJ1-1	-	-	TGTGCCAGCAGTTACTGGACTGAAGCTTTCTTT	CASSYWTEAFF
TRBV7-2	TRBJ2-3	TRBD1	-	TGTGCCAGCAGCTTCCTCGCCTGGACAGGGGGAAGGCATACGCAGTATTTT	CASSFLAWTGGRHTQYF